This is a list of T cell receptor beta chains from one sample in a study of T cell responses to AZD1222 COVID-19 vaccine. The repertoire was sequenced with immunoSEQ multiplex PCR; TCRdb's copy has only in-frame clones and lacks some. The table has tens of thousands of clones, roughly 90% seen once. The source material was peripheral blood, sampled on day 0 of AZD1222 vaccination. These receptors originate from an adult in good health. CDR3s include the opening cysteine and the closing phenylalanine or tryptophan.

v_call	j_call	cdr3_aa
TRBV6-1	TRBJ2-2	CASSDRLVIISNTGELFF
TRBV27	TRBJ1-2	CASSPGGQTYGYTF
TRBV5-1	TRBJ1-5	CASSPGQGGQPQHF
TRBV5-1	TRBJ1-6	CASSLVPGSANSPLHF
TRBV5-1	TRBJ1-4	CASSPRSATNEKLFF
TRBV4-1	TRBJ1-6	CASSQALNSPLHF
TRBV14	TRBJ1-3	CASSVSGNTIYF
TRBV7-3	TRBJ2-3	CASSLAGSFTDTQYF
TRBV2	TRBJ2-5	CASIGLAGPETQYF
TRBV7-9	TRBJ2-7	CASSRAGGGGQQEQYF
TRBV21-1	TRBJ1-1	CASSKVAASDQNTEAFF
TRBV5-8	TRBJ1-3	CASSLLTLRNTIYF
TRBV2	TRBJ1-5	CASRTGGSPYSNQPQHF
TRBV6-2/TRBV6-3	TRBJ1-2	CASSYGIRGGYTF
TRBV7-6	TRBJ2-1	CASSLAYRLDNEQFF
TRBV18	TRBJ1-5	CASSPTGGNNQPQHF
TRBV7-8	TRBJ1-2	CASSPDRELVGYTF
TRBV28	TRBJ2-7	CASTQNSGGAYEQYF
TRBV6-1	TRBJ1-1	CASSEYRGNTEAFF
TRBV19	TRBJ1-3	CASSMGRDFSGNTIYF
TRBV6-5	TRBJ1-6	CATNLGQGGSPLHF
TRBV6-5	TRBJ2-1	CASSYPGHEQFF
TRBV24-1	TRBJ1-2	CATRAGEGVRGYTF
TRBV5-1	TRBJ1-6	CASSLGQGGNSPLHF
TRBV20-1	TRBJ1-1	CSVKRMPEAFF
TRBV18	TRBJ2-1	CASSPRGAYIGKNEQFF
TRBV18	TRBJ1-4	CASSDRGNYEKLFF
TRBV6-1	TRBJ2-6	CASSEFLQGSSGANVLTF